The entry that follows covers one T cell receptor (beta chain) sequence. Sequencing of TCR beta covered CD8+ and CD4+ T cells obtained from blood. Treatment-naive patients with stable or active relapsing-remitting disease were the multiple sclerosis controls. TEMRA cells were FACS-enriched, and CD8+ and CD4+ T cells were isolated negatively. Random hexamers were used to reverse transcribe the RNA input (roughly 0.5 to 1 ug). A multiplex approach, immunoSEQ multiplex PCR, amplified TCR beta CDR3 across 54 Vbeta and 13 Jbeta. A single record per CDR3 protein comes from TCRdb applying MiXCR to the immunoSEQ multiplex PCR reads. The sample holds 130,000 or so distinct CDR3 sequences, around 90% seen once. The J segment lost 5 bases and the V segment lost 7 bases, leaving 13 bases of the junction unmatched. The CDR3 runs 17 residues. The entry originates in a study of CD8 T cells in Susac syndrome.

V usage is TRBV23-1 and J usage is TRBJ2-2; TRBD1 matches 10 bases. Being an ORF, TRBV23-1 has a function that is uncertain. The sample was CD8+ T cells from PBMCs. The source of this sequence is a human donor with multiple sclerosis. CDR3 DNA: TGCGCCAGCACGACAGGGGGCGACGGGGCCTGGACCGGGGAGCTGTTTTTT. This sequence encodes CASTTGGDGAWTGELFF.